Detailed here is one T cell receptor beta chain. V dropped 6 bases and J dropped 10; count of bases not matched to a gene: 5. There are 14 residues in the CDR3. Germline loops: CDR1 MGHRA, CDR2 YSYEKL. Then a second PCR, running about 6 to 12 cycles, was carried out with a sample-barcoded 5' primer and a J-beta primer mix. TCRdb called the 5' RACE reads again in MiXCR, with one record for every CDR3 protein. The table shows hundreds of thousands of distinct CDR3 sequences, with roughly three fifths occurring only once. The sample originates from a study of blood T cells in healthy people across ages. The authors drew roughly 9.8 milliliters of peripheral blood from each donor.

The chain uses TRBV4-1 and TRBJ1-6, with 11 nucleotides matching TRBD1. The sequenced sample consisted of blood. The receptor was isolated from a man aged 40-49 years in good health. The CDR3 is CASRLDRGHSPLHF. As DNA, the CDR3 is TGCGCCAGCAGGCTGGACAGGGGGCACTCACCCCTCCACTTT.